The subject of this entry is one T cell receptor beta chain. Its antigen remains unidentified. This record belongs to a study of T cell responses to AZD1222 COVID-19 vaccine. Study-wide results and caveats: Repertoire sampling was restricted to post-peak T cell response timepoints. Baseline testing showed seropositivity in only six or seven AZD1222 recipients.

This CDR3 is 17 amino acids long. The germline V gene encodes CDR1 SGHAT and CDR2 FQNNGV. V lost 1 base, J lost 8 bases, and 9 bases stayed unmatched. Sequenced by immunoSEQ multiplex PCR; TCRdb stores in-frame clones only, minus some. Of 75,000 to 90,000 clones listed, around 90% are singletons. This TCR was sampled from an adult who received the AZD1222 COVID-19 vaccine. The V and J genes are TRBV11-2 and TRBJ2-1; 12 bases are shared with TRBD2. Source: peripheral blood, taken 28 days after the second AZD1222 dose. CDR3 coding DNA: TGTGCCAGCAGCTTAGTACCCCTAGCGGGAGGGCCAGATGAGCAGTTCTTC. Amino acids: CASSLVPLAGGPDEQFF.